This T cell receptor (beta chain) was recovered during a study of glioma-infiltrating T cells. Study results and limitations: Non-neoplastic patients had below-expected tissue-blood divergence, while all gliomas exceeded expectation. Tissue and blood shared very few CDR3 sequences.

V was pared by 0 bases and J by 3 bases, with 11 bases between. The CDR3 loop spans 15 amino acids. Germline V lookup: CDR1 LGHNA, CDR2 YSLEER. As for this clonotype: Its cognate antigen is unknown.

Amplification of TCR alpha and beta CDR3 regions from RNA used iRepertoire nested multiplex PCR. For one-step reverse transcription and amplification, roughly 85-450 ng of tissue mRNA or PBMC total RNA was used. TCRdb analysed the multiplex PCR reads with MiXCR anew, one entry per CDR3 protein. The repertoire holds under 150,000 distinct CDR3 sequences, with roughly 43% as singletons. The chain joins TRBV4-3 to TRBJ2-5; D gene ambiguous. This sequence was found in a human donor with low-grade glioma or glioblastoma, undergoing nonglioma brain surgery, or in good health (not recorded which). What was sequenced was glioma tissue, nonneoplastic brain tissue, or PBMCs (not recorded which). The CDR3 nucleotides read TGCGCCAGCAGCCAAGATCTCGGGCGTAAAGAGACCCAGTACTTC. It yields the protein CASSQDLGRKETQYF.